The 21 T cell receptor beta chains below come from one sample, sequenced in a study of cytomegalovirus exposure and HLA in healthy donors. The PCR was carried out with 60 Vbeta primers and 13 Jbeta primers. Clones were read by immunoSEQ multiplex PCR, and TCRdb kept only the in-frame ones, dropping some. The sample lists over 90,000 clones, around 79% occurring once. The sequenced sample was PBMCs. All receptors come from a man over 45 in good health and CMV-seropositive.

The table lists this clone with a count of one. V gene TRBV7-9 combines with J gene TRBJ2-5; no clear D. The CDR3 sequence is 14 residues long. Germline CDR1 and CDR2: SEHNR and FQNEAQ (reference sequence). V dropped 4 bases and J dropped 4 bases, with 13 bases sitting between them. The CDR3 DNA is TGTGCCAGCAGCTCCCAAGTGAGAGGAGAGACCCAGTACTTC. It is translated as CASSSQVRGETQYF.

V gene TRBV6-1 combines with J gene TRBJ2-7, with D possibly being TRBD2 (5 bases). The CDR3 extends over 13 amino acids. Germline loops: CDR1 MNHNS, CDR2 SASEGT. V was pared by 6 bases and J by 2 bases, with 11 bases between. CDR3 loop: CASSERPAYEQYF. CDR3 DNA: TGTGCCAGCAGCGAGCGGCCAGCCTACGAGCAGTACTTC.

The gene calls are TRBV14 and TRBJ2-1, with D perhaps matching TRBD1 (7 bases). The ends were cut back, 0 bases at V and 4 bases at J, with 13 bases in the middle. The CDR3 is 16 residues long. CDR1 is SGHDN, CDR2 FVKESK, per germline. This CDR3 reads CASSQEGGGTYNEQFF. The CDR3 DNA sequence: TGTGCCAGCAGCCAAGAAGGGGGCGGGACGTACAATGAGCAGTTCTTC.

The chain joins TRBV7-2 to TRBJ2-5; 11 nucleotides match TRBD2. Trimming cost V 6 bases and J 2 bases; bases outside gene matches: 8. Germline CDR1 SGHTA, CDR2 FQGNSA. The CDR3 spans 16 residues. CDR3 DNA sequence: TGTGCCAGCAGGTCCGGGACTAGCGGAGTTCAAGAGACCCAGTACTTC. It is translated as CASRSGTSGVQETQYF.

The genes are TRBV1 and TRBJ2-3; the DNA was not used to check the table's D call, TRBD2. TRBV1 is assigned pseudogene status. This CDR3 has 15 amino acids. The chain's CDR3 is CTSSQEVTVTDTQYF. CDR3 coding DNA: TGCACCAGCAGCCAAGAGGTCACTGTCACAGATACGCAGTATTTT.

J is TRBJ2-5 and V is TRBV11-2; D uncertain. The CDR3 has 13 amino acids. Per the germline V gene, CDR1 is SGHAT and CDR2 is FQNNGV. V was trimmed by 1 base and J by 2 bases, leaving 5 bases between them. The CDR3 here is CASSLALQETQYF. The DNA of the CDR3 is TGTGCCAGCAGCTTAGCCTTGCAAGAGACCCAGTACTTC.

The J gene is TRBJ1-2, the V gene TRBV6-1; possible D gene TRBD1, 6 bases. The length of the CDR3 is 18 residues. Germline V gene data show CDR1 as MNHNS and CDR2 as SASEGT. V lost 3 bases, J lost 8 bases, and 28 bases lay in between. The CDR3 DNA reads TGTGCCAGCAGTGACCCAGCAGGGACACAAAACTCTGATTGGGGCTACACCTTC. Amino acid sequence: CASSDPAGTQNSDWGYTF.

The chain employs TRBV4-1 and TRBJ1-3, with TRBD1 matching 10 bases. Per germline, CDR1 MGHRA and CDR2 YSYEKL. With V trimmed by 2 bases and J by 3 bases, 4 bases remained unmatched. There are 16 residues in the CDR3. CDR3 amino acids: CASSQPGQGSGNTIYF. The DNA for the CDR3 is TGCGCCAGCAGCCAACCGGGACAGGGGAGTGGAAACACCATATATTTT.

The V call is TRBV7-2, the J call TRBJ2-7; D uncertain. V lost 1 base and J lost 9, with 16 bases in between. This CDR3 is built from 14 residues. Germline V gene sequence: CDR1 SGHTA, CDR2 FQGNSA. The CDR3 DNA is TGTGCCAGCAGCTTAGTGGGTAGCCCCGCGGTGCAGTACTTC. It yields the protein CASSLVGSPAVQYF. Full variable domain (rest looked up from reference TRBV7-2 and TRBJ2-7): GAGVSQSPSNKVTEKGKDVELRCDPISGHTALYWYRQSLGQGLEFLIYFQGNSAPDKSGLPSDRFSAERTGGSVSTLTIQRTQQEDSAVYLCASSLVGSPAVQYFGPGTRLTVT.

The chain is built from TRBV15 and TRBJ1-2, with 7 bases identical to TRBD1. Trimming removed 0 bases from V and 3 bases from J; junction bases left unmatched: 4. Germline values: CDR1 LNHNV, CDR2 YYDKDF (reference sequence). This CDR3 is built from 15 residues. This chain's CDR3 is CATSREGDRDYGYTF. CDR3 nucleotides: TGTGCCACCAGCAGAGAAGGAGACAGGGACTATGGCTACACCTTC.

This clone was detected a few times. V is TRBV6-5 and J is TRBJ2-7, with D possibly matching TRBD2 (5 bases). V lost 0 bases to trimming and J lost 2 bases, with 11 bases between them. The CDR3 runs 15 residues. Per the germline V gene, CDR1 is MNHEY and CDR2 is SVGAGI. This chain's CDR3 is CASSYSTTGAYEQYF. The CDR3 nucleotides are TGTGCCAGCAGTTACTCGACAACCGGGGCCTACGAGCAGTACTTC.

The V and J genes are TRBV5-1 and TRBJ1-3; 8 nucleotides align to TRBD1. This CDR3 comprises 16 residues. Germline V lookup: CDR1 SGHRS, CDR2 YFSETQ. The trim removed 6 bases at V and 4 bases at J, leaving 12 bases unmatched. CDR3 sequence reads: CASTQSFRGQGNTIYF. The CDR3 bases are TGCGCCAGCACCCAATCGTTCAGGGGGCAAGGAAACACCATATATTTT. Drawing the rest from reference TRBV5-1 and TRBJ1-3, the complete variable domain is KAGVTQTPRYLIKTRGQQVTLSCSPISGHRSVSWYQQTPGQGLQFLFEYFSETQRNKGNFPGRFSGRQFSNSRSEMNVSTLELGDSALYLCASTQSFRGQGNTIYFGEGSWLTVV.

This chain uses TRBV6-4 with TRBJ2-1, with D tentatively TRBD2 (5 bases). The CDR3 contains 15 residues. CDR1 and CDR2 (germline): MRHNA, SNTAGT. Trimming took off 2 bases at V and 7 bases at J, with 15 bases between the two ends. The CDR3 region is CASSDGETSGNEQFF. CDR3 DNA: TGTGCCAGCAGTGACGGGGAGACGTCGGGTAATGAGCAGTTCTTC.

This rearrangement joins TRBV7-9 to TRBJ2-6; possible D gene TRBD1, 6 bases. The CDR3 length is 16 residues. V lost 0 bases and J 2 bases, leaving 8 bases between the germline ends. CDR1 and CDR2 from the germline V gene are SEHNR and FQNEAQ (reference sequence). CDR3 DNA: TGTGCCAGCAGCTTAGCCGCAGGGGCTGGGGCCAACGTCCTGACTTTC. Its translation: CASSLAAGAGANVLTF.

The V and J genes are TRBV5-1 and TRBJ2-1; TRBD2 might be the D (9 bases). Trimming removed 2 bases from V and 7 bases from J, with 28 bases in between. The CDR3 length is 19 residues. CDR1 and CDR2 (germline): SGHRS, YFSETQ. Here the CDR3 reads CASSFSPWLAGQVGNEQFF. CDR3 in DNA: TGCGCCAGCAGCTTCTCTCCCTGGCTAGCGGGACAGGTAGGGAATGAGCAGTTCTTC.

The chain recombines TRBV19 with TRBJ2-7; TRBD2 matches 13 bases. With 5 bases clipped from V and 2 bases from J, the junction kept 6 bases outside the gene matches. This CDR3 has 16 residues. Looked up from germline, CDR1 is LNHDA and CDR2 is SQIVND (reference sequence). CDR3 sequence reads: CASSPLGTSGTYEQYF. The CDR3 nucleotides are TGTGCCAGTAGTCCACTCGGGACTAGCGGGACCTACGAGCAGTACTTC.

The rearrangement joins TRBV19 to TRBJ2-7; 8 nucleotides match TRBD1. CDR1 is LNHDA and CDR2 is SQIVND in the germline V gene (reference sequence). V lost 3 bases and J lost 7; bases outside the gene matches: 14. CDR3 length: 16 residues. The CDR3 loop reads CASSIEGTGLTGEQYF. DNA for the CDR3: TGTGCCAGTAGTATCGAAGGGACAGGACTAACGGGGGAGCAGTACTTC.

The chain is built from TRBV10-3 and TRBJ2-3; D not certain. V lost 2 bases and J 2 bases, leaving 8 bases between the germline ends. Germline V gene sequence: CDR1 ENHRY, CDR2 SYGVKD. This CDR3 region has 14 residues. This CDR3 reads CAISENSYTDTQYF. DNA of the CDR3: TGTGCCATCAGTGAGAACTCCTACACAGATACGCAGTATTTT.

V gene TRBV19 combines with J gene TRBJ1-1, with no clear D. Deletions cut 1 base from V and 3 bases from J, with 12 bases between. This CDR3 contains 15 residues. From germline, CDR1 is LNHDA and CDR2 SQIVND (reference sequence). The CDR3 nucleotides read TGTGCCAGTAGTATAGCGTTCGCGGGGTACACTGAAGCTTTCTTT. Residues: CASSIAFAGYTEAFF. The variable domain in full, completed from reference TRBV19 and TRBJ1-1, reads DGGITQSPKYLFRKEGQNVTLSCEQNLNHDAMYWYRQDPGQGLRLIYYSQIVNDFQKGDIAEGYSVSREKKESFPLTVTSAQKNPTAFYLCASSIAFAGYTEAFFGQGTRLTVV.

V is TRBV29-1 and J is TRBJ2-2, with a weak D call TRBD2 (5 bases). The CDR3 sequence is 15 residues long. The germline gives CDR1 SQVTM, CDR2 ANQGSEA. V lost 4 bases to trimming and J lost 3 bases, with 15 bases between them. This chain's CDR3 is CSVGRTDFDTGELFF. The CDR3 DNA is TGCAGCGTTGGGAGGACCGACTTCGACACCGGGGAGCTGTTTTTT.

CDR3 amino acids: CASSLKGLAGGETQYF. CDR3 nucleotides: TGTGCCAGCAGCTTAAAGGGGCTAGCGGGAGGAGAGACCCAGTACTTC. The chain has TRBV7-9 and TRBJ2-5; 11 bases align to TRBD2. CDR1 is SEHNR and CDR2 is FQNEAQ in the germline V gene (reference sequence). J lost 4 bases, V lost 2 bases, and 6 bases had no gene match. The CDR3 consists of 16 residues. Looking up the rest from reference TRBV7-9 and TRBJ2-5 gives the full variable domain: DTGVSQNPRHKITKRGQNVTFRCDPISEHNRLYWYRQTLGQGPEFLTYFQNEAQLEKSRLLSDRFSAERPKGSFSTLEIQRTEQGDSAMYLCASSLKGLAGGETQYFGPGTRLLVL.